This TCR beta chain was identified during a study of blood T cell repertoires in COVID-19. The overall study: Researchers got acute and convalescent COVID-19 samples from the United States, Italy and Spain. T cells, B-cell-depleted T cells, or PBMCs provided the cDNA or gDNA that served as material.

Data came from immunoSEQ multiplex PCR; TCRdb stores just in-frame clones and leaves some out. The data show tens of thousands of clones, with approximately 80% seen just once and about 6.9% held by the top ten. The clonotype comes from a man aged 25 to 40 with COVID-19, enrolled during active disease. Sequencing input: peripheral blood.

DNA of the CDR3: TGTGCCAGCAGCCGATTGCTCGGAGCCCTCCACTTT. Its protein is CASSRLLGALHF. This rearrangement joins TRBV11-2 to TRBJ1-6; no definite D call. V lost 5 bases and J 14 bases, leaving 13 bases between the germline ends. CDR3 length: 12 residues. The V gene's germline CDR1 is SGHAT and CDR2 FQNNGV.